This T cell receptor beta chain was found in a study of blood T cell repertoires in COVID-19. Background on the study: Researchers got acute and convalescent COVID-19 samples from the United States, Italy and Spain. T cells, B-cell-depleted T cells, or PBMCs supplied cDNA or gDNA.

In the authors' methods: Researchers report that nucleated cell counts were estimated from reference gene primer amplification. Clones were read by immunoSEQ multiplex PCR, and TCRdb kept only the in-frame ones, dropping some. V and J calls and clone size follow that table, whereas D and trimming were derived from the DNA. The sample lists some 200,000 clones, roughly 92% seen once, with 0.76% in the top ten. This clone was counted a single time. Seattle patients were enrolled during active infection and followed longitudinally. Sequenced: peripheral blood. The TCR was taken from a man under 40 with COVID-19, enrolled during active disease.

The DNA of the CDR3 is TGCGCCAGCAGCCTAACGGAAACAGGGGGCTATGGCTACACCTTC. Protein: CASSLTETGGYGYTF. The chain carries TRBV5-1 and TRBJ1-2; 8 bases line up with TRBD1. The V and J ends lost 4 bases and 4 bases, in that order; junction bases with no gene match: 9. The germline gives CDR1 SGHRS, CDR2 YFSETQ. The CDR3 covers 15 residues. The complete variable domain, with remaining parts taken from reference TRBV5-1 and TRBJ1-2, reads KAGVTQTPRYLIKTRGQQVTLSCSPISGHRSVSWYQQTPGQGLQFLFEYFSETQRNKGNFPGRFSGRQFSNSRSEMNVSTLELGDSALYLCASSLTETGGYGYTFGSGTRLTVV.